What follows describes a single T cell receptor (beta chain). Its antigen is still unknown. Germline CDR1 reads SGHVS; CDR2 reads FQNEAQ. V lost 2 bases and J lost 2; bases outside the gene matches: 14. This CDR3 has 19 residues. These data come from a study of long-term antiretroviral therapy in people with HIV. It was version v3.0 of the immunoSEQ assay that was run at survey level. The assay was immunoSEQ multiplex PCR, and TCRdb's table has in-frame clones only and misses some. The sample records roughly 39,000 clones, 65% to 90% being singletons. Study conclusions and caveats: The blood, collected between about 2004 and 2018, was possibly taken under older ART regimens.

Sequenced here: unsorted PBMCs, sampled just before starting antiretroviral therapy. The genes are TRBV7-8 and TRBJ2-5; TRBD2 aligns across 10 bases. This receptor was taken from a woman aged 18-29 years with HIV. The CDR3 DNA follows: TGTGCCAGCAGCTTAAGGCTCCCTAGCGGGAGAGAGAGACAAGAGACCCAGTACTTC. Translating gives CASSLRLPSGRERQETQYF.